The T cell receptor (beta chain) under discussion was sequenced for a study of breast tumors, draining lymph nodes, adjacent tissues (dated by TCRdb to the mid-2010s). Turning to the overall study: The study compared TCR beta repertoires across tumor, adjacent nontumor tissue and axillary lymph nodes from breast cancer patients. In human breast cancer, the study set out to evaluate how tumor, surrounding tissue and draining lymph node repertoires relate to one another and whether T cells may move between these sites.

Lymph node samples came from the axillary draining lymph nodes of breast cancer patients. This clonotype was seen once. No cognate antigen has been identified for it. Mismatch with germline at one junction end may stem from a read error. The run used an Illumina HiSeq 2000. Multiplex PCR amplification was used to generate the TCR beta chain libraries. The amplified TCR beta chain products were analyzed by high-throughput sequencing. TCRdb cleaned the public reads at Q25 with fastp, built clones with MiXCR and kept in-frame beta chains. Rows are unified per CDR3 protein, each entry keeping the most common DNA and genes. This sample has 200,000 or so distinct CDR3 sequences in its table, and 31% of those were observed once. Jointly, the top ten make up approximately 4.3% of the sample. CDR3 length: 15 amino acids, cysteine to phenylalanine. Just CDR3 DNA is preserved here, 45 bases in frame from base 1. CDR1 and CDR2 (SGHVS, FQNEAQ) derive from the germline V gene.

The research as a whole found: Tumors showed preferential V and J gene usage, and their T-cell repertoire diversity fell below that of lymph nodes yet above that of nontumor tissue. The study presented the conclusion that tumor T cells originate in lymph nodes as consistent with a hypothesis, not as something directly demonstrated. A scenario in which most tumor T cells derive from the lymph node and then expand within tumor tissue was judged to be consistent with the data. The similarity between tumor and nontumor tissue repertoires was significantly greater in luminal-like breast cancer than in basal-like breast cancer.

The chain employs TRBV7-8 and TRBJ2-7; the D gene is possibly TRBD2, with 6 bases matching. What was sequenced was axillary lymph node tissue. This receptor was taken from a female donor with breast cancer. Some clones in this sample may be carry-over from other donors' samples. CDR3 loop: CASGLGLHPDNEQDF. The bases read TGTGCCAGCGGCCTCGGACTACACCCGGATAACGAGCAGGACTTC.